The source of this T cell receptor (beta chain) is a study of identical twins. Study results and caveats: The abundant beta clonotypes from cord blood had fewer insertions, and memory repertoires had none of this.

Comment on this clonotype: Its antigen is not known.

Looked up from germline, CDR1 is ENHRY and CDR2 is SYGVKD. CDR3 length: 17 residues. J lost 5 bases, V lost 4 bases, and 9 bases had no gene match. Each CDR3 protein gets one entry after TCRdb re-called the 5' RACE reads with MiXCR. The top ten hold 1.5% to 2% of the sample, which has under 900,000 distinct CDR3 sequences, approximately 13% seen once. These same data were also listed under a study on yellow fever vaccine responses in identical twins.

The clonotype originates from a young woman in good health. Specimen: PBMCs. The chain recombines TRBV10-3 with TRBJ2-2, with 11 bases identical to TRBD1. CDR3 bases: TGTGCCATCAGTGTAGGACAGGGGGCGCGGCCGACCGGGGAGCTGTTTTTT. It is translated as CAISVGQGARPTGELFF.